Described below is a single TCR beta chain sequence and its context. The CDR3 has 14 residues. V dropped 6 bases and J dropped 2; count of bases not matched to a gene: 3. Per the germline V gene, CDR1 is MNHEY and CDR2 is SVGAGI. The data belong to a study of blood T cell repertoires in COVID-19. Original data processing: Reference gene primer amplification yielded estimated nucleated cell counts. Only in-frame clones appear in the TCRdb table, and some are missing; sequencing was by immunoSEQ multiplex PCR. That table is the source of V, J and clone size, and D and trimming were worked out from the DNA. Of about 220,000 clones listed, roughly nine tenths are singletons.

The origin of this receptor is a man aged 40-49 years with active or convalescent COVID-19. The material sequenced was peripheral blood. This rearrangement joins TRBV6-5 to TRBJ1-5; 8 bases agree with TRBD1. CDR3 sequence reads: CASRETGGNQPQHF. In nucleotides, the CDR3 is TGTGCCAGCAGGGAGACAGGGGGCAATCAGCCCCAGCATTTT.